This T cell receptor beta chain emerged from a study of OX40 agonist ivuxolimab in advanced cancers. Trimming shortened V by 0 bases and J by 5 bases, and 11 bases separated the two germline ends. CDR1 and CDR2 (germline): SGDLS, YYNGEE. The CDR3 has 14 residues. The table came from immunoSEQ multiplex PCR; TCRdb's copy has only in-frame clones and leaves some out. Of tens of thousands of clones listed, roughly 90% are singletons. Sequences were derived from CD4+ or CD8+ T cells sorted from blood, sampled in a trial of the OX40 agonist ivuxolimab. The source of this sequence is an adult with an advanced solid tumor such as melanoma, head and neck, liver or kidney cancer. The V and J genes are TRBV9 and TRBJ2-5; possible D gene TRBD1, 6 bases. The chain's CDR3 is CASSVGGQGETQYF. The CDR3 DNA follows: TGTGCCAGCAGCGTAGGGGGGCAGGGGGAGACCCAGTACTTC.